The T cell receptor beta chain described here comes from a study of cytomegalovirus exposure and HLA in healthy donors. This CDR3 is built from 15 residues. Germline V gene lookup returns CDR1 MNHNS and CDR2 SASEGT. Deletions cut 4 bases from V and 3 bases from J, with 13 bases between. The PCR contained 60 Vbeta and 13 Jbeta primers. Libraries were prepared by immunoSEQ multiplex PCR; TCRdb keeps only in-frame clonotypes and omits some of them. Counted here are 160,000 or so clones, approximately 80% occurring once; the ten biggest clones make up approximately 1.3%. The V and J genes are TRBV6-1 and TRBJ1-5; perhaps TRBD1 as D (6 bases). Sequencing was carried out using PBMCs. The receptor comes from a man aged 30-40 years in good health and CMV-seronegative. CDR3 DNA sequence: TGTGCCAGCAGTGCACCGACAGGTTCCAATCAGCCCCAGCATTTT. This gives the protein CASSAPTGSNQPQHF.